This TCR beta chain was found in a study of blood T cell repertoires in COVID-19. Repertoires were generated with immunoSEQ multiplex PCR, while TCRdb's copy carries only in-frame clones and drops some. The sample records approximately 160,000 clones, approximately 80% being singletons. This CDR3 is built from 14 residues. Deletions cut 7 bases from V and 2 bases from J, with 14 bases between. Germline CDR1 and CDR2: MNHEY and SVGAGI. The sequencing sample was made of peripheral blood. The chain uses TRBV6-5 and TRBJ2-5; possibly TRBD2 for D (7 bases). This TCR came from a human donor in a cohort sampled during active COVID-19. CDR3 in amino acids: CASKMGGRQETQYF. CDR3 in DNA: TGTGCCAGCAAGATGGGGGGGCGACAAGAGACCCAGTACTTC.